These 21 T cell receptor beta chains originate from one sample sequenced in a study of T cells in Graves' hyperthyroidism and ophthalmopathy. Amplification yielded TCR beta CDR3 regions, with RNA transcripts as the source. The HTBI set primed first-round TCR CDR3 RT-PCR. In TCRdb, the multiplex PCR reads were re-called with MiXCR into one record per CDR3 protein. The sample consists of hundreds of thousands of distinct CDR3 sequences, roughly 15% of them appearing once. The sample taken for sequencing was blood. These receptors were obtained from a woman in her forties with Graves' ophthalmopathy.

This clonotype has a count of ten or more. The chain combines TRBV7-9 with TRBJ2-7; 8 bases align to TRBD1. Germline trimming cut 3 bases from V and 7 bases from J; bases unmatched to any gene: 2. CDR1 and CDR2 (germline): SEHNR, FQNEAQ (reference sequence). The CDR3 spans 12 residues. CDR3 region: CASSFWDREQYF. CDR3 nucleotides: TGTGCCAGCAGCTTCTGGGACAGGGAGCAGTACTTC.

The rearrangement joins TRBV11-2 to TRBJ2-7; 14 bases are shared with TRBD2. Germline trimming cut 3 bases from V and 4 bases from J; bases unmatched to any gene: 5. Germline V CDR1 and CDR2: SGHAT, FQNNGV. The CDR3 has 16 residues. The CDR3 spells CASSFSGLAGEYEQYF. The CDR3, as DNA: TGTGCCAGCAGCTTTTCGGGACTAGCGGGAGAATACGAGCAGTACTTC.

This clonotype was observed at least ten times. This chain connects TRBV20-1 to TRBJ2-5, with a weak D call TRBD2 (6 bases). V dropped 1 base and J dropped 5 bases, with 17 bases sitting between them. Germline-derived CDR1 and CDR2 are DFQATT and SNEGSKA (reference sequence). The CDR3 runs 15 residues. CDR3 sequence reads: CSARGVTSPKETQYF. CDR3 sequence (DNA): TGCAGTGCTAGAGGCGTGACTAGTCCAAAGGAGACCCAGTACTTC.

This clonotype showed up just a few times. The rearrangement links TRBV11-2 to TRBJ2-7; TRBD2 matches at 12 bases. This CDR3 spans 16 amino acids. The V gene's germline CDR1 is SGHAT and CDR2 FQNNGV. V was pared by 5 bases and J by 6 bases, with 11 bases of the junction left unmatched. Written as DNA, the CDR3 is TGTGCCAGCAGCCGCGGGAGCCCGGGACTAGCGGGCGAGCAGTACTTC. Protein sequence: CASSRGSPGLAGEQYF.

There are many counts of this clonotype. As DNA, the CDR3 is TGTGCCAGCAGCTTAGAAAGGACTAGCAATTCCTACGAGCAGTACTTC. Its translation is CASSLERTSNSYEQYF. The J gene is TRBJ2-7, the V gene TRBV11-2, with 8 bases matching TRBD2. Germline CDR1 SGHAT, CDR2 FQNNGV. The CDR3 length is 16 residues. With 0 bases clipped from V and 1 base from J, the junction kept 5 bases outside the gene matches.

V and J are TRBV28 and TRBJ2-5, with 8 bases aligning to TRBD2. Germline V gene sequence: CDR1 MDHEN, CDR2 SYDVKM. The CDR3 covers 16 residues. V dropped 6 bases and J dropped 2; count of bases not matched to a gene: 11. CDR3 DNA sequence: TGTGCCAGCAGAGGGACGCGGGGCGGGAGGCAAGAGACCCAGTACTTC. This gives the protein CASRGTRGGRQETQYF.

This clonotype was seen at least ten times. V is TRBV12-3 or TRBV12-4 and J is TRBJ1-2; possibly TRBD1 for D (6 bases). CDR3 length equals 13 residues. Between the trimmed V and J ends, which lost 3 bases and 8 bases, there was a span of 13 bases. The CDR3 DNA is TGTGCCAGCAGTTTTGAAGGGGGAGGAGGCTACACCTTC. This translates into CASSFEGGGGYTF.

This clonotype was counted many times. This chain connects TRBV7-2 to TRBJ2-5; 7 bases fit TRBD1. CDR3 length: 14 amino acids. After removal of 5 bases from V and 1 base from J, the junction contained 4 bases not matched to a gene. CDR1 and CDR2 (germline): SGHTA, FQGNSA. CDR3 region: CASSVGQAQETQYF. The CDR3 DNA follows: TGTGCCAGCAGCGTCGGACAGGCCCAAGAGACCCAGTACTTC.

The genes are TRBV6-5 and TRBJ2-7, with TRBD2 as a possible D gene (6 bases). CDR1 and CDR2 (germline): MNHEY, SVGAGI. The CDR3 has 15 amino acids. Trimming removed 3 bases at V and 4 bases at J, with 16 bases between. CDR3 in amino acids: CASSYGGVSPYEQYF. CDR3 DNA sequence: TGTGCCAGCAGTTATGGCGGGGTTTCGCCGTACGAGCAGTACTTC.

In this sample, this clonotype turned up many times. The CDR3 reads CASTLPTGTSGQETQYF. In nucleotides, the CDR3 is TGTGCCAGCACCCTCCCGACCGGGACTAGCGGTCAAGAGACCCAGTACTTC. V is TRBV6-5 and J is TRBJ2-5; 11 nucleotides align to TRBD2. Unmatched junction bases numbered 12, after V lost 7 bases and J lost 2 bases. CDR1 and CDR2 from the germline V gene are MNHEY and SVGAGI. This CDR3 contains 17 residues.

This clonotype was detected ten times or more. The J gene is TRBJ2-7, the V gene TRBV6-5; possibly TRBD2 for D (6 bases). Trimming pared 4 bases from V and 7 bases from J, leaving 17 bases between. In germline, CDR1 is MNHEY, CDR2 SVGAGI. This CDR3 has 14 amino acids. The chain's CDR3 is CASSSMDGGVEQYF. In nucleotides, the CDR3 is TGTGCCAGCAGTTCCATGGACGGAGGGGTTGAGCAGTACTTC.

This clonotype was recorded at least ten times. The gene calls are TRBV28 and TRBJ1-2; D not certain. Trimming left V 8 bases short and J 3 bases short, with 13 bases between. Germline assignment: CDR1 MDHEN and CDR2 SYDVKM. The CDR3 runs 13 residues. The CDR3 protein is CASLKDSDYGYTF. CDR3 DNA sequence: TGTGCCAGCTTAAAGGACTCCGACTATGGCTACACCTTC.

There are many counts of this clonotype. The V call is TRBV28, the J call TRBJ1-5; D possibly corresponds to TRBD1 (5 bases). The CDR3 contains 17 residues. The germline CDR1 and CDR2 sequences are MDHEN and SYDVKM. V was cut by 4 bases and J by 6 bases, with 22 bases left in between. This CDR3 reads CASSSLVRRQGGQPQHF. CDR3 coding DNA: TGTGCCAGCAGTTCCCTCGTCCGAAGGCAGGGTGGTCAGCCCCAGCATTTT.

This clonotype was recorded a few times. V is TRBV6-5 and J is TRBJ2-2; 10 positions agree with TRBD1. CDR1 MNHEY and CDR2 SVGAGI come from the germline V gene. V dropped 3 bases and J dropped 4; count of bases not matched to a gene: 2. The CDR3 is made up of 15 amino acids. Here the CDR3 DNA reads TGTGCCAGCAGTTATGGGACAGGGGTCACCGGGGAGCTGTTTTTT. Translation gives CASSYGTGVTGELFF.

This clonotype was seen only a few times. The chain links TRBV19 to TRBJ1-1; D uncertain. V was clipped by 3 bases and J by 1 base, with 9 bases between them. This CDR3 has 14 residues. Per the germline V gene, CDR1 is LNHDA and CDR2 is SQIVND (reference sequence). The CDR3 DNA reads TGTGCCAGTAGTATTGGTATGCCGAACACTGAAGCTTTCTTT. Amino acids: CASSIGMPNTEAFF. Complete variable domain (other parts from reference TRBV19 and TRBJ1-1): DGGITQSPKYLFRKEGQNVTLSCEQNLNHDAMYWYRQDPGQGLRLIYYSQIVNDFQKGDIAEGYSVSREKKESFPLTVTSAQKNPTAFYLCASSIGMPNTEAFFGQGTRLTVV.

The table lists this clonotype with many counts. The chain uses TRBV27 and TRBJ2-7; 7 nucleotides line up with TRBD2. The V and J ends lost 5 bases and 4 bases, in that order; junction bases with no gene match: 14. The CDR3 covers 16 residues. Germline assignment: CDR1 MNHEY and CDR2 SMNVEV (reference sequence). CDR3 protein: CASSLGWGGSWYEQYF. CDR3 nucleotides: TGTGCCAGCAGTCTTGGGTGGGGCGGGAGTTGGTACGAGCAGTACTTC.

This clonotype occurred many times. CDR3 nucleotides: TGTGCCAGCAGTCAGGGTACCCACGAGCAGTACTTC. It translates to CASSQGTHEQYF. The chain employs TRBV7-9 and TRBJ2-7, with TRBD1 as a possible D gene (5 bases). The germline CDR1 and CDR2 sequences are SEHNR and FQNEAQ (reference sequence). The V gene lost 6 bases and the J gene lost 5 bases, with 11 bases spanning the gap. The CDR3 is 12 amino acids.

This chain uses TRBV3-1 with TRBJ1-2; D gene unclear. Germline CDR1 LGHDT, CDR2 YNNKEL (reference sequence). The CDR3 has 12 amino acids. With 4 bases removed from V and 8 bases from J, the gap between germline ends came to 11 bases. The CDR3, as DNA: TGTGCCAGCAGCCGAGATACGCGGGGCTACACCTTC. This translates into CASSRDTRGYTF.

This clonotype was counted many times. The chain uses TRBV2 and TRBJ2-7, with TRBD2 matching over 9 bases. V lost 7 bases to trimming and J lost 2 bases; unmatched junction nucleotides: 9. Germline V gene sequence: CDR1 SNHLY, CDR2 FYNNEI. The CDR3 length is 15 residues. The CDR3 DNA sequence: TGTGCCAGCATCCGAGGGCTAGCGGGAACCTACGAGCAGTACTTC. The encoded protein is CASIRGLAGTYEQYF.

The CDR3 spells CAWIWGGLGTEAFF. The DNA of the CDR3 is TGTGCCTGGATTTGGGGGGGCTTGGGAACTGAAGCTTTCTTT. The V and J genes are TRBV30 and TRBJ1-1, with D possibly TRBD1 on 6 matching bases. In germline, CDR1 is GTSNPN, CDR2 SVGIG (reference sequence). This CDR3 has 14 amino acids. The V end was cut by 4 bases, the J end by 5 bases, with 17 bases between.

This clonotype was recorded many times. The chain recombines TRBV10-3 with TRBJ2-1; D is unresolved. CDR3 length: 13 residues. Germline assignment: CDR1 ENHRY and CDR2 SYGVKD. Trimming shortened V by 4 bases and J by 5 bases, and 9 bases separated the two germline ends. DNA of the CDR3: TGTGCCATCAGTGTTGAAAGCCACAATGAGCAGTTCTTC. As protein: CAISVESHNEQFF.